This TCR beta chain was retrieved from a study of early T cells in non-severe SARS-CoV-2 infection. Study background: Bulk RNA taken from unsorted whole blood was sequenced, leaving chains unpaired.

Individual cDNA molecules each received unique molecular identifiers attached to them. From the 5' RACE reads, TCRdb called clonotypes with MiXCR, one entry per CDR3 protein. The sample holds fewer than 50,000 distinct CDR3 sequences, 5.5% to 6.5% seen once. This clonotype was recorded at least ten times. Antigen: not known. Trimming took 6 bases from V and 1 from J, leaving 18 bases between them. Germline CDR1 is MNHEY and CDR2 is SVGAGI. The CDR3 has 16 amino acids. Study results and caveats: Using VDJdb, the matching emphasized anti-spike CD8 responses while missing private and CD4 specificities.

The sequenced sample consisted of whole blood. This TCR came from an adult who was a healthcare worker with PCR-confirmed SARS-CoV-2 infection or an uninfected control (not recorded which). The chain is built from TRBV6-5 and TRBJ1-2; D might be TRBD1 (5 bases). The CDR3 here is CASSSGTGRHNYGYTF. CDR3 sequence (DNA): TGTGCCAGCAGCTCCGGGACGGGGAGACATAACTATGGCTACACCTTC.